This TCR beta chain was identified during a study of blood T cell repertoires in COVID-19. Study details: Researchers got acute and convalescent COVID-19 samples from the United States, Italy and Spain. Sources were T cells, B-cell-depleted T cells, or PBMCs; the material itself was cDNA or gDNA.

Original processing notes: From reference gene primer amplification, estimates of nucleated cell counts were derived. The data were produced by immunoSEQ multiplex PCR, yet TCRdb's version contains in-frame clones alone and is incomplete. That table supplies the V and J calls and clone size; D and trimming were determined from the DNA. The table includes hundreds of thousands of clones, 80% to 90% detected once. Trimming took 5 bases from V and 7 from J, leaving 18 bases between them. Germline CDR1 and CDR2: MNHEY and SMNVEV (reference sequence). This CDR3 spans 15 amino acids. This chain connects TRBV27 to TRBJ2-1, with D tentatively TRBD2 (5 bases). This TCR derives from a man between 40 and 49 years old with acute or convalescent COVID-19. The sequencing sample was made of peripheral blood. This CDR3 is CASSPLGSLGNEQFF. DNA of the CDR3: TGTGCCAGCAGTCCACTAGGATCATTGGGTAATGAGCAGTTCTTC.